Described below is a single T cell receptor beta chain sequence and its context. The antigen remains unidentified. This sample is part of a study of shared clonotypes between healthy human individuals. Study details: Participating donors consisted of two women and a few men aged 18 to 49.

Produced via immunoSEQ multiplex PCR; TCRdb's table is partial and in-frame only. The sample records some 2.3 million clones, approximately 93% being singletons. Study outcomes and limitations: Sampling covered nothing but blood. Tissue TCR repertoires likely differ from those found in blood. Between several donors, naive CD4 clonotypes were shared at a level of about 5%.

Trimming removed 8 bases from V and 2 bases from J; junction bases left unmatched: 8. Germline lookup yields CDR1 SEHNR and CDR2 FQNEAQ (reference sequence). The CDR3 loop spans 15 amino acids. It was into CD45RA+ naive and CD45RA-negative memory subsets that the CD4+ cells were split. Sequences were obtained from naive CD4+ T cells from PBMCs. The subset is: CD45RA+ positively selected. The gene calls are TRBV7-9 and TRBJ2-5; 10 bases match TRBD2. This TCR was sampled from a man aged 18 to 29 in good health. Some clones in this sample may be carry-over from other donors' samples. The CDR3 DNA reads as TGTGCCAGCCGCCGGTGGACTAGCGGACAAGAGACCCAGTACTTC. Translated, it gives CASRRWTSGQETQYF.